The sequence of this T cell receptor beta chain was determined in a study of blood T cell repertoires in COVID-19. The CDR3 has 14 residues. Trimming cost V 3 bases and J 4 bases; bases outside gene matches: 6. Germline V lookup: CDR1 SGHTA, CDR2 FQGNSA. Membership in each cohort depended on participant-reported clinical history. Repertoires were generated with immunoSEQ multiplex PCR, while TCRdb's copy carries only in-frame clones and drops some. The table includes 190,000 or so clones, roughly 82% detected once. This TCR was sampled from a woman aged 25 to 39 who had recovered from COVID-19. The J gene is TRBJ2-7, the V gene TRBV7-2, with TRBD1 matching over 7 bases. Sequenced: PBMCs or T cells enriched from blood (not recorded which). The CDR3: CASSFTRDRYEQYF. The CDR3 DNA follows: TGTGCCAGCAGCTTCACAAGGGACAGATACGAGCAGTACTTC.